This is a list of T cell receptor beta chains from one sample in a study of CD8+ T cells in alopecia areata. Method: immunoSEQ multiplex PCR; TCRdb's copy keeps in-frame clones and lacks some. The sample yields some 200,000 clones, 58% seen once. Source: CD4+ T cells sorted from blood, taken at week 24, from a patient treated with tofacitinib. The receptors stem from a human donor with alopecia areata. Each CDR3 is given with its conserved first and last residue. A D gene is named only where the DNA matches it firmly.

D gene	V gene	J gene	CDR3 protein
TRBD1	TRBV27	TRBJ1-6	CASNRQGPNSPLHF
TRBD2	TRBV29-1	TRBJ2-1	CSVEGGRAYNEQFF
NA	TRBV6-1	TRBJ2-5	CASTADRPGEETQYF
NA	TRBV28	TRBJ2-7	CASSSQGLEQYF
TRBD1	TRBV14	TRBJ1-1	CASSQHSRQGSEAFF
NA	TRBV13	TRBJ2-7	CASRSAGSSYEQYF
TRBD2	TRBV5-1	TRBJ2-1	CASSATSGRASEQFF
NA	TRBV10-3	TRBJ2-5	CAISGGVQETQYF
TRBD1	TRBV5-4	TRBJ2-7	CASSSGQGISYEQYF
NA	TRBV28	TRBJ1-3	CASRTTASGNTIYF
TRBD1	TRBV11-1	TRBJ1-6	CASSPGQGVPLHF
NA	TRBV18	TRBJ2-7	CASSQGGTAHYEQYF
NA	TRBV15	TRBJ1-5	CATSRDADQPQHF
NA	TRBV2	TRBJ1-6	CASSAPRAVDSPLHF